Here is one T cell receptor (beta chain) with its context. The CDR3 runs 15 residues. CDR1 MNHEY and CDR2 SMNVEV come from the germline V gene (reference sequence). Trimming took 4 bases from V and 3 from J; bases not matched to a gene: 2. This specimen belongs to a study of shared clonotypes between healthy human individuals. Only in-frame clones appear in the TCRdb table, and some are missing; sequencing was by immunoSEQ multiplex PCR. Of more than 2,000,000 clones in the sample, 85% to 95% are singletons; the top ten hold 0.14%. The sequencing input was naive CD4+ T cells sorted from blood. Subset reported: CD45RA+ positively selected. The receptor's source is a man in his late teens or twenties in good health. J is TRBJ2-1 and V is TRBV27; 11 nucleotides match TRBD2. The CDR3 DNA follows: TGTGCCAGCAGTTCTACTAGCGGGGGCTACAATGAGCAGTTCTTC. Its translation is CASSSTSGGYNEQFF.